The T cell receptor (beta chain) under discussion was sequenced for a study of blood T cell repertoires in COVID-19. Overall study: Samples representing acute and convalescent COVID-19 were sourced from the United States, Italy and Spain.

The CDR3 is 13 amino acids. The junction had 9 bases not matched to a gene; V was cut back by 11 bases and J by 6 bases. From germline, CDR1 is LNHDA and CDR2 SQIVND (reference sequence). This clone was counted between two and nine times. As processed by the authors: Using reference gene primer amplification, nucleated cell counts were estimated. Only in-frame clones appear in the TCRdb table, and some are missing; sequencing was by immunoSEQ multiplex PCR. V, J and clone size are taken as reported in that table, and D and trimming were inferred from the DNA itself. In the table there are under 200,000 clones, about 86% of which are singletons.

The sequencing sample was made of PBMCs or T cells enriched from blood (not recorded which). The clonotype was recovered from a woman in her 40s in a cohort exposed to, infected with or recovered from COVID-19 (not recorded which). The chain links TRBV19 to TRBJ1-1, with 10 positions matching TRBD1. The CDR3 loop is CAASRQGAAEAFF. CDR3 DNA sequence: TGTGCCGCATCAAGACAGGGGGCAGCTGAAGCTTTCTTT.